These 9 T cell receptor beta chains were sequenced from one sample in a study of T cells in Graves' hyperthyroidism and ophthalmopathy. RNA transcripts gave rise to amplified TCR beta CDR3 regions. The TCR CDR3 first-round RT-PCR relied on the HTBI primer set. TCRdb passed the multiplex PCR reads through MiXCR, listing each CDR3 protein once. The table lists some 350,000 distinct CDR3 sequences, about 19% of them singletons, with 3.5% to 4% in the top ten. Input material: blood. The receptors were sampled from a woman aged 18-35 years with Graves' hyperthyroidism.

This clonotype was seen at least ten times. The chain links TRBV12-3 or TRBV12-4 to TRBJ2-7; D unclear. The CDR3 spans 15 residues. Trimming pared 7 bases from V and 2 bases from J, leaving 18 bases between. The CDR3 is CASNPPPPAAYEQYF. The CDR3 DNA is TGTGCCAGCAACCCCCCCCCCCCGGCCGCCTACGAGCAGTACTTC.

This clonotype was seen repeatedly, ten times or more. The gene calls are TRBV3-1 and TRBJ1-1; the D gene is possibly TRBD1 (5 bases). V shed 0 bases and J shed 6 bases, with 8 bases lying between them. The CDR3 has 13 residues. Germline-derived CDR1 and CDR2 are LGHDT and YNNKEL (reference sequence). The CDR3 DNA reads TGTGCCAGCAGCCAAGATCAGGGCTCTGAAGCTTTCTTT. Translating gives CASSQDQGSEAFF.

This clonotype has ten or more counts. This rearrangement joins TRBV20-1 to TRBJ1-1; no firm D call. CDR3 length equals 12 residues. Trimming shortened V by 2 bases and J by 6 bases, and 10 bases separated the two germline ends. CDR1 is DFQATT, CDR2 SNEGSKA, per germline (reference sequence). The CDR3 DNA reads as TGCAGTGCTAGAAAGTATGGTCCTGAAGCTTTCTTT. This gives the protein CSARKYGPEAFF.

This clonotype was counted at least ten times. The rearrangement uses TRBV6-5 and TRBJ2-7, with a possible D match to TRBD1 (6 bases). The germline V gene has CDR1 MNHEY and CDR2 SVGAGI. CDR3 length equals 15 residues. Trimming pared 7 bases from V and 0 bases from J, leaving 16 bases between. CDR3 region: CASTLNRVSSYEQYF. In nucleotides, the CDR3 is TGTGCCAGCACCTTAAACAGGGTCTCCTCCTACGAGCAGTACTTC.

This clonotype was counted ten times or more. This sequence joins TRBV5-1 and TRBJ1-2; no clear D gene. CDR1 is SGHRS, CDR2 YFSETQ, per germline. V was shortened by 0 bases and J by 1 base, with 10 bases between the two germline ends. The CDR3 has 15 residues. CDR3 coding DNA: TGCGCCAGCAGCTTGGACGGTACCCGTAACTATGGCTACACCTTC. It specifies CASSLDGTRNYGYTF.

On this clonotype: This may stem from a read error, because a much larger clone lies one nucleotide away. The chain uses TRBV5-1 and TRBJ1-1; TRBD1 is a possible D gene (6 bases). Germline loops: CDR1 SGHRS, CDR2 YFSETQ. Trimming removed 0 bases from V and 7 bases from J, with 13 bases in between. This CDR3 spans 14 amino acids. CDR3 in DNA: TGCGCCAGCAGCTTGGGAGATGAAGGGGGTGAAGCTTTCTTT. Its translation is CASSLGDEGGEAFF.

In its sample, this clonotype was seen many times. This chain links TRBV20-1 with TRBJ2-6; D not certain. Trimming took 3 bases from V and 0 from J, leaving 12 bases between them. The CDR3 length is 16 residues. Germline V gene sequence: CDR1 DFQATT, CDR2 SNEGSKA (reference sequence). As DNA, the CDR3 is TGCAGTGCTAGTTCTCGTCTCCTCTCTGGGGCCAACGTCCTGACTTTC. This gives the protein CSASSRLLSGANVLTF.

This clonotype has at least ten counts. The V call is TRBV19, the J call TRBJ1-1; D is perhaps TRBD1 (5 bases). Germline CDR1 reads LNHDA; CDR2 reads SQIVND (reference sequence). Trimming removed 6 bases from V and 0 bases from J, with 14 bases in between. The CDR3 consists of 15 residues. CDR3 coding DNA: TGTGCCAGTAGAGCCCTCAGGGAGGTGAACACTGAAGCTTTCTTT. Its protein is CASRALREVNTEAFF.

This clonotype was recorded many times. This chain joins TRBV20-1 and TRBJ1-5, with a weak D call TRBD1 (5 bases). This CDR3 contains 15 residues. The V and J ends lost 1 base and 2 bases respectively, with 12 bases between them. Germline V gene sequence: CDR1 DFQATT, CDR2 SNEGSKA (reference sequence). The CDR3 nucleotides are TGCAGTGCTAGAGCCAGGGTCGGGGGCAATCAGCCCCAGCATTTT. This codes for CSARARVGGNQPQHF.